This TCR beta chain was sequenced for a study of blood T cell repertoires in COVID-19 (dated by TCRdb to between 2020 and 2021). Background on the whole study: The collaborator samples originated in the United States, Italy and Spain and spanned the acute and convalescent phases of COVID-19. Samples were obtained from the ongoing ImmuneRACE study (first 160 participants) and from over a thousand subjects provided by 6 global collaborators. The repertoires were released in a freely available public database intended as a resource for research on the immune response to SARS-CoV-2. Nearly every sample came with metadata listing a de-identified subject ID, COVID-19 status, age in years and sex. Subjects who had been exposed to COVID-19, were actively infected with it, or had recovered from it provided the deeply sampled blood TCRbeta repertoires that made up the dataset. HLA class I and class II types, where available, came from metadata supplied by the sample provider rather than from assay-based typing. The prospective study material was composed of cDNA or gDNA derived from T cells, B-cell-depleted T cells, or PBMCs. Broad study findings and their caveats: The amount of clinical and demographic metadata varied by source and participant and was provided uncurated.

In the case of this clone: The antigen this receptor binds is unknown. Qualities for individual bases were not recorded, and no much larger clone is one base off.

Trimming takes 5 bases from V and 3 bases from J, and the germline ends sit 13 bases apart. Taken from cysteine to phenylalanine, the CDR3 has 14 residues. The CDR3 DNA has 42 bases and is translated from base 1. CDR1 and CDR2, per the germline V gene (reference sequence), are PRHDT and FYEKMQ. Collaborating institutions collected whole blood in K2EDTA tubes following their own protocols. Collaborator samples were shipped for TCRbeta analysis as frozen whole blood, isolated PBMCs, or DNA extracted from either sample type. TCRbeta CDR3 regions were amplified from genomic DNA using the immunoSEQ Assay, a bias-controlled multiplex PCR. The authors processed their data as follows. Within the assay, amplification of reference gene primers was used to estimate how many nucleated cells each sample contained. To quantify the absolute abundance of each unique TCRbeta CDR3 rearrangement, sequence reads were collapsed and filtered. Productive Simpson clonality was computed per sample as the square root of Simpson's diversity index over productive rearrangements. TCRdb took this table from immuneACCESS and kept in-frame rearrangements with V and J called. Such tables lack part of the clones; where checked against another copy, unresolved V genes explain under half of the gap, and the rest is unexplained. V, J and clone size are those of that table, while D and trimming were read from the DNA. Counted in this sample were roughly 200,000 clones; about 75% of them appeared once. Around 8.1% of the sample lies in the top ten.

The source of this sequence is a woman aged 45-59 years with active or convalescent COVID-19. Rearrangement joined TRBV13 to TRBJ1-1; tentative D gene TRBD1, with 6 bases matching. Sequences were obtained from peripheral blood. The sequence in DNA is TGTGCCAGCAGCAACAGGGTCTTGGACACTGAAGCTTTCTTT. It translates to CASSNRVLDTEAFF.